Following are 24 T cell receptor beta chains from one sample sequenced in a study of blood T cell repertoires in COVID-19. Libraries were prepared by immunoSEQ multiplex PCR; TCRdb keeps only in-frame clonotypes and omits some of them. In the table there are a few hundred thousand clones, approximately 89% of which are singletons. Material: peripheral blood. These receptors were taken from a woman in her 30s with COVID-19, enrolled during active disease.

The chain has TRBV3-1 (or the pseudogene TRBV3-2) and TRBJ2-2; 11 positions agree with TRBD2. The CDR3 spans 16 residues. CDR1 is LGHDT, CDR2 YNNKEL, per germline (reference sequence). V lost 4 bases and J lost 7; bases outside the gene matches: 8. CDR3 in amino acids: CASSPRTSGLGGELFF. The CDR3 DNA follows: TGTGCCAGCAGCCCGCGGACTAGCGGGCTGGGCGGGGAGCTGTTTTTT.

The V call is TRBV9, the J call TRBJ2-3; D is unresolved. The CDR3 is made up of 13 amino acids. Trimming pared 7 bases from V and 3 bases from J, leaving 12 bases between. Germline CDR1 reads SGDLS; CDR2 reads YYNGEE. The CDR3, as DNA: TGTGCCAGCCGCGGACCGGGTACAGATACGCAGTATTTT. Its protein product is CASRGPGTDTQYF.

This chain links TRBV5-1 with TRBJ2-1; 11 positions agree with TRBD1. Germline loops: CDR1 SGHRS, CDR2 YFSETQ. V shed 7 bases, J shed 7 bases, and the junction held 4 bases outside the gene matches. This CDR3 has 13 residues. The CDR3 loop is CASQGQGANEQFF. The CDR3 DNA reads TGCGCCAGCCAAGGACAGGGGGCGAATGAGCAGTTCTTC. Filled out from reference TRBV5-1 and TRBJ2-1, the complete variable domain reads KAGVTQTPRYLIKTRGQQVTLSCSPISGHRSVSWYQQTPGQGLQFLFEYFSETQRNKGNFPGRFSGRQFSNSRSEMNVSTLELGDSALYLCASQGQGANEQFFGPGTRLTVL.

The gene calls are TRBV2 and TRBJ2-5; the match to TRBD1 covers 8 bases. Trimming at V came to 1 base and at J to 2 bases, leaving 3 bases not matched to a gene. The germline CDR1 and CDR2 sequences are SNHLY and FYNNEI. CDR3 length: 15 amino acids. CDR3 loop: CASSEDRGSQETQYF. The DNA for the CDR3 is TGTGCCAGCAGTGAAGACAGGGGGTCGCAAGAGACCCAGTACTTC.

The CDR3 DNA reads as TGTGCCAGCAGCACCCATAGAGGACAGGGCTACGAGCAGTACTTC. Translating it yields CASSTHRGQGYEQYF. The chain combines TRBV7-8 with TRBJ2-7; 8 bases map to TRBD1. CDR1 and CDR2 from the germline V gene are SGHVS and FQNEAQ. V was pared by 5 bases and J by 3 bases, with 9 bases of the junction left unmatched. This CDR3 comprises 15 residues.

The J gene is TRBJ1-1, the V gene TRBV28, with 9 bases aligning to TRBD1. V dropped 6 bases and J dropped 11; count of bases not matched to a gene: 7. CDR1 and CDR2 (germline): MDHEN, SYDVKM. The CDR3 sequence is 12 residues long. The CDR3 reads CASRSGQGRAFF. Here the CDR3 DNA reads TGTGCCAGCAGGTCCGGACAGGGGAGGGCTTTCTTT.

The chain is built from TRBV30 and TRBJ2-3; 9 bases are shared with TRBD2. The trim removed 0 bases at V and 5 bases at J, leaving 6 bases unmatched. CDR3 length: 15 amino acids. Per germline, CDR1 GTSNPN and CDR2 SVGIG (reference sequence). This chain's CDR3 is CAWSVYGSGGDTQYF. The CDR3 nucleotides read TGTGCCTGGAGTGTATACGGTAGCGGGGGAGATACGCAGTATTTT.

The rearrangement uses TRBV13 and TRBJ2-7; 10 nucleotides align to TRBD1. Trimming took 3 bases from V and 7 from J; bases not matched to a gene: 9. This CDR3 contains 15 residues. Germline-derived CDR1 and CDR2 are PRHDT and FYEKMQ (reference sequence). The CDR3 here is CASSFHGTGAREQYF. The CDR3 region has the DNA TGTGCCAGCAGCTTTCACGGGACAGGGGCGAGAGAGCAGTACTTC. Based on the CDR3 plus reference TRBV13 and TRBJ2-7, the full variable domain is AAGVIQSPRHLIKEKRETATLKCYPIPRHDTVYWYQQGPGQDPQFLISFYEKMQSDKGSIPDRFSAQQFSDYHSELNMSSLELGDSALYFCASSFHGTGAREQYFGPGTRLTVT.

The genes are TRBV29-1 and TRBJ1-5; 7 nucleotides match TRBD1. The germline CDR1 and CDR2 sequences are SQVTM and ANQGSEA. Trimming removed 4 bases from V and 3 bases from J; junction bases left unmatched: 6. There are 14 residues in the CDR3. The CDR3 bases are TGCAGCGTTGCTCAGGGGGACCCCAATCAGCCCCAGCATTTT. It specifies CSVAQGDPNQPQHF.

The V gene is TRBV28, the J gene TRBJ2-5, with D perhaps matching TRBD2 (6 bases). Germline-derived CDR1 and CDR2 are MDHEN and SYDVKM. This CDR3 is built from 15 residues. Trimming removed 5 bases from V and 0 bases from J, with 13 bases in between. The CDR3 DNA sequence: TGTGCCAGCAGTCCGCTCCGGGACTACCAAGAGACCCAGTACTTC. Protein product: CASSPLRDYQETQYF.

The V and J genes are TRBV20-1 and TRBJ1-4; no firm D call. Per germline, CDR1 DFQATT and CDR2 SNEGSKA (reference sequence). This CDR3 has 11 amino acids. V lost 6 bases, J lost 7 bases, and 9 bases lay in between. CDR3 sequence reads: CSATVFEKLFF. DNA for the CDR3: TGCAGTGCCACGGTCTTTGAAAAACTGTTTTTT.

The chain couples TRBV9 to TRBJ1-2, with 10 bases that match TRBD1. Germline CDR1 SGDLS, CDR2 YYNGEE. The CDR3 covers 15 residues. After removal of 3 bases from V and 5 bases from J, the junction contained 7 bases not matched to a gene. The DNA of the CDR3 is TGTGCCAGCAGCGGGAACCGGGACAGGGGATATGGCTACACCTTC. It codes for CASSGNRDRGYGYTF.

The CDR3 region is CASSTGGPYEQYF. The CDR3 DNA follows: TGTGCCAGCAGCACAGGGGGTCCCTACGAGCAGTACTTC. The chain recombines TRBV12-3 or TRBV12-4 with TRBJ2-7, with 8 bases that match TRBD1. This CDR3 is 13 amino acids long. V lost 6 bases to trimming and J lost 2 bases; unmatched junction nucleotides: 3.

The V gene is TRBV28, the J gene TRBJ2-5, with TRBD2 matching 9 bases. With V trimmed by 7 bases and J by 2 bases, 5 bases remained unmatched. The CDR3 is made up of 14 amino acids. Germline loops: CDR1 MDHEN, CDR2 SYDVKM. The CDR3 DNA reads TGTGCCAGCAAGGGACTAGCCTCACAAGAGACCCAGTACTTC. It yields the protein CASKGLASQETQYF.

As DNA, the CDR3 is TGTGCCAGCAGCCCCGAGCAGAGACAGGGGGCGGGGGAGCAGTACTTC. The encoded protein is CASSPEQRQGAGEQYF. J is TRBJ2-7 and V is TRBV3-1 (or the pseudogene TRBV3-2); 10 nucleotides agree with TRBD1. CDR1 and CDR2 (germline): LGHDT, YNNKEL (reference sequence). This CDR3 contains 16 residues. With V trimmed by 4 bases and J by 7 bases, 13 bases remained unmatched.

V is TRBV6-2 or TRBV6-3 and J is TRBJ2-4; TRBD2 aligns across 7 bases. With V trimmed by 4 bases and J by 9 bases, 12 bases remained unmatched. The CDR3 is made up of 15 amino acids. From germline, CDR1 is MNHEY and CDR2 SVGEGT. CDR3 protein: CASSWRASGLGIQYF. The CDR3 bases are TGTGCCAGCAGTTGGCGGGCTAGCGGCCTAGGCATTCAGTACTTC.

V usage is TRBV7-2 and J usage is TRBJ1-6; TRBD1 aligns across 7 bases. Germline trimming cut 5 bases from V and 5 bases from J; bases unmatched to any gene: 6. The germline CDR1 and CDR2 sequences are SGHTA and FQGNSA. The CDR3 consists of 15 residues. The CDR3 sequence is CASSKGQANNSPLHF. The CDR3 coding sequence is TGTGCCAGCAGCAAAGGACAGGCTAATAATTCACCCCTCCACTTT.

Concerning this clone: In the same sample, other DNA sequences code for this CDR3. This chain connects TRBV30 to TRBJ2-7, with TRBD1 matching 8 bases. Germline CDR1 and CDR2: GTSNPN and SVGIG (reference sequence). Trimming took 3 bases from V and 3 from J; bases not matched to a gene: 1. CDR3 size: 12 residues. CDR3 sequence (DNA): TGTGCCTGGAGCGGACAGGGCTACGAGCAGTACTTC. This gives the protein CAWSGQGYEQYF.

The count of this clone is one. The CDR3: CASRPGTGPKQYF. In DNA, the CDR3 is TGTGCCAGCAGGCCCGGGACAGGTCCTAAGCAGTACTTC. The chain uses TRBV12-3 or TRBV12-4 and TRBJ2-7; 8 bases match TRBD1. The CDR3 has 13 residues. The junction had 9 bases not matched to a gene; V was cut back by 6 bases and J by 8 bases.

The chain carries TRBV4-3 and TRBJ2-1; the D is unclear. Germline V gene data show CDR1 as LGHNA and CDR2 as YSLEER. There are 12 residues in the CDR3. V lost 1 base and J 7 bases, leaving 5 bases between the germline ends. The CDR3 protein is CASSQVPNEQFF. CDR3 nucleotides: TGCGCCAGCAGCCAAGTCCCGAATGAGCAGTTCTTC.

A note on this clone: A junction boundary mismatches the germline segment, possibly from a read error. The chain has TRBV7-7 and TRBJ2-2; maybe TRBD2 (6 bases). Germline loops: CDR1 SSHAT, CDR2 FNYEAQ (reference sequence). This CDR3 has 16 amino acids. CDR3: CASSPQPRRGTGELFF. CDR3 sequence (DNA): TGTGCTAGCAGCCCCCAGCCCCGGCGGGGCACCGGGGAGCTGTTTTTT. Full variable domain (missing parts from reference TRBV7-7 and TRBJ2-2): GAGVSQSPRYKVTKRGQDVTLRCDPISSHATLYWYQQALGQGPEFLTYFNYEAQPDKSGLPSDRFSAERPEGSISTLTIQRTEQRDSAMYRCASSPQPRRGTGELFFGEGSRLTVL.

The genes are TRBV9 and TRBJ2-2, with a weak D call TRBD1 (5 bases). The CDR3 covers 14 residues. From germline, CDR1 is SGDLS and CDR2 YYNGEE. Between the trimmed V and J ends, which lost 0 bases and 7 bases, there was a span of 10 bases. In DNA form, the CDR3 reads TGTGCCAGCAGCGTAGCTTCAGGGCTCGGGGAGCTGTTTTTT. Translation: CASSVASGLGELFF.

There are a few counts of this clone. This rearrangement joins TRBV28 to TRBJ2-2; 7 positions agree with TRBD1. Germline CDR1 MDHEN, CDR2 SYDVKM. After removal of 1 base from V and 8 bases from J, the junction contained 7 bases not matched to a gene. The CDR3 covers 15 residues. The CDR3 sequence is CASSLYRGEIGELFF. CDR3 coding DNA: TGTGCCAGCAGTTTATACAGGGGTGAGATTGGGGAGCTGTTTTTT.

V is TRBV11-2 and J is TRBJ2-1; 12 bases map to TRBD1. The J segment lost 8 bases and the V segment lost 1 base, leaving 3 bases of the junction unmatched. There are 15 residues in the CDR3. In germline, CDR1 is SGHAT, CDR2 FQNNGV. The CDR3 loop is CASSLVGTGGHEQFF. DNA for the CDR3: TGTGCCAGCAGCTTAGTGGGGACAGGGGGCCATGAGCAGTTCTTC.